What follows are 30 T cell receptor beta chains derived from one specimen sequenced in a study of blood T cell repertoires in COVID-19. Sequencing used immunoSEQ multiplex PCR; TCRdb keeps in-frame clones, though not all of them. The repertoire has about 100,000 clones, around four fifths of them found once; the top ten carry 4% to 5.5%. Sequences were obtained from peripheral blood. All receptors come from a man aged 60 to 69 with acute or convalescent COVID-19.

The CDR3 sequence: CASSVSTGQETQYF. In nucleotides, the CDR3 is TGTGCCAGCAGCGTAAGTACAGGACAAGAGACCCAGTACTTC. The chain joins TRBV9 to TRBJ2-5; TRBD1 is a possible D gene (5 bases). This CDR3 comprises 14 residues. With 1 base removed from V and 2 bases from J, the gap between germline ends came to 9 bases. From germline, CDR1 is SGDLS and CDR2 YYNGEE.

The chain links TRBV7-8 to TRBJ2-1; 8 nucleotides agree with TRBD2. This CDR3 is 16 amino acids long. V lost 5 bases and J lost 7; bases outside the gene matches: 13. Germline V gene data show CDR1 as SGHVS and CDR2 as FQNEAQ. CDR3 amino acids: CASSRPVLGGGNEQFF. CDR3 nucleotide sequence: TGTGCCAGCAGCCGACCTGTCCTCGGGGGGGGAAATGAGCAGTTCTTC.

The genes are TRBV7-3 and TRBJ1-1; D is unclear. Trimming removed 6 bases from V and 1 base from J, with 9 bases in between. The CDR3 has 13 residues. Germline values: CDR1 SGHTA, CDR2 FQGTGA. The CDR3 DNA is TGTGCCAGCAGAACTCAAGAGAACACTGAAGCTTTCTTT. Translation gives CASRTQENTEAFF.

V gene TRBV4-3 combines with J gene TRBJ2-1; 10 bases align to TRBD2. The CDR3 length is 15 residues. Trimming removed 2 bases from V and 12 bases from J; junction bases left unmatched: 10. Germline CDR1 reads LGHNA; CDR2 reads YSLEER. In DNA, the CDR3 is TGCGCCAGCAGCCAAAGACTAGCGGGTGGGGCGGGGCAGTTCTTC. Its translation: CASSQRLAGGAGQFF.

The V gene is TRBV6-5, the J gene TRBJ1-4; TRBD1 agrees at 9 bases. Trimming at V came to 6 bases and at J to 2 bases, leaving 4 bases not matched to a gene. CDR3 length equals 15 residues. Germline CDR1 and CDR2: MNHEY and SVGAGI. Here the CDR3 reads CASRLTGGTNEKLFF. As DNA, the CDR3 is TGTGCCAGCAGGTTGACAGGGGGGACTAATGAAAAACTGTTTTTT.

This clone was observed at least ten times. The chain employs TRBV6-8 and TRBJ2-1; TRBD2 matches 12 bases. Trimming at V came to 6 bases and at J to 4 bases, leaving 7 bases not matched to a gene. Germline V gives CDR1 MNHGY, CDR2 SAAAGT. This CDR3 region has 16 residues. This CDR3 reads CASRKRTSGDYNEQFF. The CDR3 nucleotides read TGTGCCAGCAGAAAAAGGACTAGCGGGGATTACAATGAGCAGTTCTTC.

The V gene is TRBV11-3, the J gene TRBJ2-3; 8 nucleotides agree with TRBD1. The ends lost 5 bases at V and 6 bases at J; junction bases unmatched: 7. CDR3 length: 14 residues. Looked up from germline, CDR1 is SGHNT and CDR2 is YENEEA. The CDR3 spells CASSRRDRSDTQYF. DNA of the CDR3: TGTGCCAGCAGCCGAAGGGACAGGAGCGATACGCAGTATTTT.

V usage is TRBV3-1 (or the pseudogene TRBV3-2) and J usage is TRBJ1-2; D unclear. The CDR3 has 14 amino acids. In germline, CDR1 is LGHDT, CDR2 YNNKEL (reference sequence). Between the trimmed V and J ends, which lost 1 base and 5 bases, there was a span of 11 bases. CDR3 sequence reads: CASSQASDIYGYTF. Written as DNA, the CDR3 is TGTGCCAGCAGCCAAGCTTCTGACATATATGGCTACACCTTC.

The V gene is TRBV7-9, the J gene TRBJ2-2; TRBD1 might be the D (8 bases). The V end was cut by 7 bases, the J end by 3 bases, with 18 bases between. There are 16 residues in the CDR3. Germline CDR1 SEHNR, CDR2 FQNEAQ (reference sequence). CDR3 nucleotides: TGTGCCAGCAACCTCCATACAGGGGGGGACACCGGGGAGCTGTTTTTT. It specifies CASNLHTGGDTGELFF. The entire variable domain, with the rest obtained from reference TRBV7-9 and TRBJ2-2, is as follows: DTGVSQNPRHKITKRGQNVTFRCDPISEHNRLYWYRQTLGQGPEFLTYFQNEAQLEKSRLLSDRFSAERPKGSFSTLEIQRTEQGDSAMYLCASNLHTGGDTGELFFGEGSRLTVL.

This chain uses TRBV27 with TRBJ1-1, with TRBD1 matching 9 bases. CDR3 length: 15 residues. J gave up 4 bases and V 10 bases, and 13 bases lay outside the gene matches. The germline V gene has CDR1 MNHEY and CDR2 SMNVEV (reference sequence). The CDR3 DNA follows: TGTGCCACGGCGAGGAAACAGGGGGCGGTCACTGAAGCTTTCTTT. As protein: CATARKQGAVTEAFF.

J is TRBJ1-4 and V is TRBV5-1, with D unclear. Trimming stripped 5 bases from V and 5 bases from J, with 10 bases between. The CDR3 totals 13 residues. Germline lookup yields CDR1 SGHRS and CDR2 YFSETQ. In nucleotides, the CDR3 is TGCGCCAGCAGAGGCGTACAGAATGAAAAACTGTTTTTT. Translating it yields CASRGVQNEKLFF.

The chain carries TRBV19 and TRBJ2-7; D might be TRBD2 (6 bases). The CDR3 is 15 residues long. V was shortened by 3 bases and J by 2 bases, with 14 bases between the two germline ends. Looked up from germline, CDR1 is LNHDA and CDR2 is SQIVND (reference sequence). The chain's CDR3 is CASSILGGSPYEQYF. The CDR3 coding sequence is TGTGCCAGTAGTATCTTAGGAGGGTCCCCCTACGAGCAGTACTTC.

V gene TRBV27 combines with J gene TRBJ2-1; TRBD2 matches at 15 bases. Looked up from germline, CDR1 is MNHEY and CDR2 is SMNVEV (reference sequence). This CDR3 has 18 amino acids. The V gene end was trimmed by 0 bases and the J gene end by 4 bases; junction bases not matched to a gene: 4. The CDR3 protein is CASSLSPGLAGGYNEQFF. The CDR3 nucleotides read TGTGCCAGCAGTTTATCCCCCGGACTAGCGGGGGGGTACAATGAGCAGTTCTTC.

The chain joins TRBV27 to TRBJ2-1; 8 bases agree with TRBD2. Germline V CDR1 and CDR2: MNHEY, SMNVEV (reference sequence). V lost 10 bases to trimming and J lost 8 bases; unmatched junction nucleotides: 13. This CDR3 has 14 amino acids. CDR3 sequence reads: CATKYSGGPYEQFF. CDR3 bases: TGTGCCACCAAGTATTCGGGAGGGCCCTATGAGCAGTTCTTC.

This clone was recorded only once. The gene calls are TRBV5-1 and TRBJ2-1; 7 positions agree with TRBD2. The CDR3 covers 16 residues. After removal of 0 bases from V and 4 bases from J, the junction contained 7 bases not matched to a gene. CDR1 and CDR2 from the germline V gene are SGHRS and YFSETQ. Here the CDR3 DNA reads TGCGCCAGCAGCTTGGTCTCGGCTAGCGGATACAATGAGCAGTTCTTC. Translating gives CASSLVSASGYNEQFF.

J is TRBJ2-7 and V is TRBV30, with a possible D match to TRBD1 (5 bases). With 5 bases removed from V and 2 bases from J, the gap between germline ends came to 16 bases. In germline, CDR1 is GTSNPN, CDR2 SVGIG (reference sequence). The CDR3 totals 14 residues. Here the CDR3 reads CAWARDSWAYEQYF. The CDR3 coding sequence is TGTGCCTGGGCAAGAGACAGTTGGGCCTACGAGCAGTACTTC.

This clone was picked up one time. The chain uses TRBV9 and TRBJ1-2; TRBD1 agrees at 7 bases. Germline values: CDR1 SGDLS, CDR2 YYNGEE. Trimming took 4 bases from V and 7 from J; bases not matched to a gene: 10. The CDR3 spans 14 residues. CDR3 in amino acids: CASSPRQGQGGYTF. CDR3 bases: TGTGCCAGCAGCCCACGACAGGGTCAGGGTGGCTACACCTTC.

The DNA of the CDR3 is TGTGCCAGCAGCGCCGGGACAGGGGGTTCCCTTACGCAGTATTTT. Its protein product is CASSAGTGGSLTQYF. The chain uses TRBV5-4 and TRBJ2-3, with 11 bases aligning to TRBD1. The germline CDR1 and CDR2 sequences are SGHNT and YYREEE (reference sequence). This CDR3 region has 15 residues. Trimming removed 4 bases from V and 8 bases from J; junction bases left unmatched: 9.

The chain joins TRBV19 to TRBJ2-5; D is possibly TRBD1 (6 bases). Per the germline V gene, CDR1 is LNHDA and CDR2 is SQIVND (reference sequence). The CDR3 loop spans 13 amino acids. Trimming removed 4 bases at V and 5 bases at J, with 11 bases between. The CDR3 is CASSNQGKETQYF. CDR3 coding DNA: TGTGCCAGTAGTAATCAGGGGAAGGAGACCCAGTACTTC. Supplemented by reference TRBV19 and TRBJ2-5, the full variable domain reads DGGITQSPKYLFRKEGQNVTLSCEQNLNHDAMYWYRQDPGQGLRLIYYSQIVNDFQKGDIAEGYSVSREKKESFPLTVTSAQKNPTAFYLCASSNQGKETQYFGPGTRLLVL.

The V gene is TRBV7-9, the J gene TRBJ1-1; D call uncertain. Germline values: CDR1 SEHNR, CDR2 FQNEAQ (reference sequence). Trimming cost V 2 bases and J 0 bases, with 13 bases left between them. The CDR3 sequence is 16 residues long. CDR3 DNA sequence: TGTGCCAGCAGCTTAATACAGAACATCATGAACACTGAAGCTTTCTTT. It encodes CASSLIQNIMNTEAFF.

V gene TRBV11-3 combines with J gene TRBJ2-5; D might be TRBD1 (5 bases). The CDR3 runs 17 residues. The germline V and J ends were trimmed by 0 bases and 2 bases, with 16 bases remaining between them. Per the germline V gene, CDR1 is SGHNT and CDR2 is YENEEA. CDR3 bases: TGTGCCAGCAGCTTAGATGAGACAGCCATCCGTCAAGAGACCCAGTACTTC. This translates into CASSLDETAIRQETQYF.

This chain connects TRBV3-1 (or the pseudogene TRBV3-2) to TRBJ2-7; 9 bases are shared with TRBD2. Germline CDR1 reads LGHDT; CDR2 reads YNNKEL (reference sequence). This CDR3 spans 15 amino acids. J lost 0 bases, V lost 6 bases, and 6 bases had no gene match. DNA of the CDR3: TGTGCCAGCAGACGTAGCGGGAGTAACTCCTACGAGCAGTACTTC. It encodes CASRRSGSNSYEQYF.

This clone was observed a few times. CDR3 region: CASMGQAPGETQYF. CDR3 coding DNA: TGTGCCAGCATGGGACAGGCCCCAGGAGAGACCCAGTACTTC. This chain joins TRBV2 and TRBJ2-5; 8 bases are shared with TRBD1. The ends lost 7 bases at V and 4 bases at J; junction bases unmatched: 8. Looked up from germline, CDR1 is SNHLY and CDR2 is FYNNEI. This CDR3 has 14 residues. Supplemented by reference TRBV2 and TRBJ2-5, the full variable domain reads EPEVTQTPSHQVTQMGQEVILRCVPISNHLYFYWYRQILGQKVEFLVSFYNNEISEKSEIFDDQFSVERPDGSNFTLKIRSTKLEDSAMYFCASMGQAPGETQYFGPGTRLLVL.

The CDR3 protein is CATTGDRATYEQYF. CDR3 sequence (DNA): TGTGCCACCACTGGGGACAGGGCCACCTACGAGCAGTACTTC. The chain is built from TRBV24-1 and TRBJ2-7, with 9 bases identical to TRBD1. The germline V gene has CDR1 KGHDR and CDR2 SFDVKD. There are 14 residues in the CDR3. The trim removed 8 bases at V and 2 bases at J, leaving 6 bases unmatched.

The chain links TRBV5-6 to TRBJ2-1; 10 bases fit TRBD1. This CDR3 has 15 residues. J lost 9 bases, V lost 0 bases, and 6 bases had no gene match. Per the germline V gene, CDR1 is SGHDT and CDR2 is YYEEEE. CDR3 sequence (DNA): TGTGCCAGCAGCTTGGAAGGGACAGGGGTTGGTGAGCAGTTCTTC. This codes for CASSLEGTGVGEQFF.

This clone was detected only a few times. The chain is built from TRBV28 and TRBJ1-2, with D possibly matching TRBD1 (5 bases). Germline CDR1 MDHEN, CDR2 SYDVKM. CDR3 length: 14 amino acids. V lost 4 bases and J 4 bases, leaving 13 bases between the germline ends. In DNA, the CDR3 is TGTGCCAGCAGTTCAGGGAATTCGGCCTATGGCTACACCTTC. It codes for CASSSGNSAYGYTF.

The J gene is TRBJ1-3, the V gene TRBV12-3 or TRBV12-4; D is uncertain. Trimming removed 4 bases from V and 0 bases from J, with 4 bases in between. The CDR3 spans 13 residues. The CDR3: CASSSLSGNTIYF. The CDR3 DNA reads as TGTGCCAGCAGTTCCCTCTCTGGAAACACCATATATTTT.

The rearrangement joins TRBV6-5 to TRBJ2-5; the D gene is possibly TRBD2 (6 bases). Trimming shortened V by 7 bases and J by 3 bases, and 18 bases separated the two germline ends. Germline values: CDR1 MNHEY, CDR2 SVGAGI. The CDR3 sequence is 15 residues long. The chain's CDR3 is CASITREEGKETQYF. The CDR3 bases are TGTGCCAGCATCACTAGGGAGGAGGGGAAAGAGACCCAGTACTTC.

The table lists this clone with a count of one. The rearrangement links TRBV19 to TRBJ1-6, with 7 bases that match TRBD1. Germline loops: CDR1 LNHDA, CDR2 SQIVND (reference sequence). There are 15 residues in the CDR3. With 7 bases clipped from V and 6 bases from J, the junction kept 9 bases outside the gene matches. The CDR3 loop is CASTETGYFNSPLHF. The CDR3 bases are TGTGCCAGTACCGAGACAGGGTACTTTAATTCACCCCTCCACTTT.

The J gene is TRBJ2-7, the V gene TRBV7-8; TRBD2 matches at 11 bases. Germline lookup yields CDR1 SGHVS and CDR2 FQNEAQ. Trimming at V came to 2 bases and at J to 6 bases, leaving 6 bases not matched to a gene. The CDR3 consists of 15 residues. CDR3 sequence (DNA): TGTGCCAGCAGCTTATTTAGCGGGAGGGCCTCCGAGCAGTACTTC. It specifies CASSLFSGRASEQYF.